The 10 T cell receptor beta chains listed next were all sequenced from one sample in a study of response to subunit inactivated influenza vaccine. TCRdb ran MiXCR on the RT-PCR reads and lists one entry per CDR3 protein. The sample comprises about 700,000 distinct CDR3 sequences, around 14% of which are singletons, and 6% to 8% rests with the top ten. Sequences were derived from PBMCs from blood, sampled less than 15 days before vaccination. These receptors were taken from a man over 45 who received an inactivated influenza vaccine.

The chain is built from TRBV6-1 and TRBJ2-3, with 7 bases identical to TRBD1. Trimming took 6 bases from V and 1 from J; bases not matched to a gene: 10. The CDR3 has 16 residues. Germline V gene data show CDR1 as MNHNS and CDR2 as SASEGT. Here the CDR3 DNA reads TGTGCCAGCAGAGGAAACAGGGGAAGTGGCACAGATACGCAGTATTTT. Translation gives CASRGNRGSGTDTQYF.

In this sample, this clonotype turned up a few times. The CDR3 protein is CASSVTTLFYNEQFF. In nucleotides, the CDR3 is TGCGCCAGCAGTGTGACGACTCTATTTTACAATGAGCAGTTCTTC. The rearrangement links TRBV10-2 to TRBJ2-1; D ambiguous. V shed 4 bases and J shed 4 bases, with 14 bases lying between them. Germline CDR1 is WSHSY and CDR2 is SAAADI. The CDR3 sequence is 15 residues long.

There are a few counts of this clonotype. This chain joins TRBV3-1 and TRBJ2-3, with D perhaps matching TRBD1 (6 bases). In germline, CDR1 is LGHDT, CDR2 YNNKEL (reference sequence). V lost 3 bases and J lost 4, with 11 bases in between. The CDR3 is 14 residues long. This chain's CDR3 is CASSQLGAPDTQYF. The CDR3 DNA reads TGTGCCAGCAGCCAGCTGGGGGCCCCAGATACGCAGTATTTT.

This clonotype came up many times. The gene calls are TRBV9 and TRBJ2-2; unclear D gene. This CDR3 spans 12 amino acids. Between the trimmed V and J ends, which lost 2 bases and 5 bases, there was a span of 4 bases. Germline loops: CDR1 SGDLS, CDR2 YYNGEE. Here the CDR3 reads CASSVQTGELFF. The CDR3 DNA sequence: TGTGCCAGCAGCGTCCAAACCGGGGAGCTGTTTTTT.

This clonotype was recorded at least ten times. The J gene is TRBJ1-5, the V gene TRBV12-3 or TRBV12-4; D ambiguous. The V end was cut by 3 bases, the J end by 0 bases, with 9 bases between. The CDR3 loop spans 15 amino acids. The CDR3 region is CASSLVWASNQPQHF. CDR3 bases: TGTGCCAGCAGTTTGGTTTGGGCTAGCAATCAGCCCCAGCATTTT.

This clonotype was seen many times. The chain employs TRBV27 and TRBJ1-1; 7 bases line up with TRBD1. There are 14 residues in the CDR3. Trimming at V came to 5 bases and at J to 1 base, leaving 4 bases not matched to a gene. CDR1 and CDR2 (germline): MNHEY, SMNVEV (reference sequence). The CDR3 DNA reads TGTGCCAGCAGTACAGGGGCGACGAACACTGAAGCTTTCTTT. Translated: CASSTGATNTEAFF.

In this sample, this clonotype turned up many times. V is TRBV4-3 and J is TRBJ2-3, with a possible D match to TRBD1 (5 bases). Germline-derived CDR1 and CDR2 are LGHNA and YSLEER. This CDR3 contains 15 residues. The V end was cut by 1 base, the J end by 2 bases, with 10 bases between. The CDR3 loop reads CASSQVGAATDTQYF. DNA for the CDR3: TGCGCCAGCAGCCAAGTTGGGGCAGCCACAGATACGCAGTATTTT.

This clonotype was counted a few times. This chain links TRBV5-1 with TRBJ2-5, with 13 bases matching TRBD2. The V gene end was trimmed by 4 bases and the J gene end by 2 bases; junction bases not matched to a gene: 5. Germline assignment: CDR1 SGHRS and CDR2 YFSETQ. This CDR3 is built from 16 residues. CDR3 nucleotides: TGCGCCAGCAGCGTCGGGGGACTAGCGGGACAAGAGACCCAGTACTTC. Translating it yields CASSVGGLAGQETQYF.

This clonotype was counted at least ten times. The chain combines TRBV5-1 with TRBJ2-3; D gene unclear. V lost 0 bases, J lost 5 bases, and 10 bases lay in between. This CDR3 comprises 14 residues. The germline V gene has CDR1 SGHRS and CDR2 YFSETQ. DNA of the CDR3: TGCGCCAGCAGCTTGGTTTTCGGTTTAGATACGCAGTATTTT. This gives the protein CASSLVFGLDTQYF.

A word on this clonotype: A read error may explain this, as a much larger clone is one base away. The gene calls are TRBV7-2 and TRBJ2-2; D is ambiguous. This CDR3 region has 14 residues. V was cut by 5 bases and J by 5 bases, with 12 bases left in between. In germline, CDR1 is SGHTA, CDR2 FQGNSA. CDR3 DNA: TGTGCCAGCAGCCCCATCGGTCAGACCGGGGAGCTGTTTTTT. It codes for CASSPIGQTGELFF. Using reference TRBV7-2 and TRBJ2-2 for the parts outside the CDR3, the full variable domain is GAGVSQSPSNKVTEKGKDVELRCDPISGHTALYWYRQSLGQGLEFLIYFQGNSAPDKSGLPSDRFSAERTGGSVSTLTIQRTQQEDSAVYLCASSPIGQTGELFFGEGSRLTVL.